This T cell receptor (beta chain) is drawn from a study of blood T cell repertoires in COVID-19. Germline V gene data show CDR1 as LNHDA and CDR2 as SQIVND (reference sequence). CDR3 size: 15 residues. After removal of 6 bases from V and 6 bases from J, the junction contained 7 bases not matched to a gene. The table came from immunoSEQ multiplex PCR; TCRdb's copy has only in-frame clones and leaves some out. The sample has some 200,000 clones, approximately 85% seen once. The chain is built from TRBV19 and TRBJ1-5; 11 nucleotides align to TRBD1. Material: peripheral blood. The sequence came from a woman between 65 and 79 years old with COVID-19, enrolled during active disease. CDR3 bases: TGTGCCAGTAGCGACCGGGACAGGGGGATTCAGCCCCAGCATTTT. Translation gives CASSDRDRGIQPQHF.